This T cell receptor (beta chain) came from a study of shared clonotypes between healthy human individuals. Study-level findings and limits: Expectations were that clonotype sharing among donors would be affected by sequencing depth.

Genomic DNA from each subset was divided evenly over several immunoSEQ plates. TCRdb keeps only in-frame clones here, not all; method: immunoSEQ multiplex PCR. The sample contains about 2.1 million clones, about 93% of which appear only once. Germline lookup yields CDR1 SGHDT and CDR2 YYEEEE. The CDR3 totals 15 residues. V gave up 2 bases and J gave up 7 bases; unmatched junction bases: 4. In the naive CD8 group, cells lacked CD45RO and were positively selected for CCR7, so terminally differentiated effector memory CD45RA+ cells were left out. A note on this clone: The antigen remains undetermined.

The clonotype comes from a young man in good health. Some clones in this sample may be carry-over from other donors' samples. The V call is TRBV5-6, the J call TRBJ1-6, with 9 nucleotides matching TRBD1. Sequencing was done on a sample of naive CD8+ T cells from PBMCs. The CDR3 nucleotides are TGTGCCAGCAGCTTCGGGACAGGGCCCAATTCACCCCTCCACTTT. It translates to CASSFGTGPNSPLHF.